The source of this TCR beta chain is a study of cytomegalovirus exposure and HLA in healthy donors. The PCR ran on 60 Vbeta and 13 Jbeta primers. Generated by immunoSEQ multiplex PCR, the TCRdb table keeps only in-frame clones and is missing some. The table shows over 150,000 clones, with 70% to 85% occurring only once. Per the germline V gene, CDR1 is MNHNY and CDR2 is SVGAGI (reference sequence). Trimming left V 8 bases short and J 5 bases short, with 19 bases between. This CDR3 comprises 15 residues. The chain recombines TRBV6-6 with TRBJ1-5; D is unresolved. The sequenced sample was PBMCs. The clonotype originates from a boy under 10 years old in good health and CMV-seronegative. The CDR3 here is CASDISWQEDQPQHF. CDR3 nucleotides: TGTGCCAGCGATATTAGTTGGCAGGAGGATCAGCCCCAGCATTTT.